The 26 T cell receptor beta chains presented below share a single source sample, sequenced in a study of blood T cells in healthy people across ages. Primed by a sample-barcoded 5' primer and a J-beta primer mix, a second PCR proceeded for about 6 to 12 cycles. TCRdb fed the 5' RACE reads into MiXCR, producing one record per CDR3 protein. The sample gives approximately 600,000 distinct CDR3 sequences, under 65% of which show up once; 35% to 40% is in the top ten. The source material was blood. The receptors stem from a man aged 55 to 70 in good health.

The CDR3 loop is CASGFSGTEAFF. Here the CDR3 DNA reads TGTGCTAGTGGTTTCTCGGGGACTGAAGCTTTCTTT. This chain uses TRBV12-5 with TRBJ1-1; D remains unclear. Germline loops: CDR1 LGHNT, CDR2 FRNRAP. V lost 3 bases and J 5 bases, leaving 7 bases between the germline ends. The CDR3 has 12 residues.

Comment on this clonotype: One base away lies a much larger clone, so this may be a sequencing read error. This chain joins TRBV7-2 and TRBJ1-4; a possible D gene is TRBD1 (5 bases). Germline lookup yields CDR1 SGHTA and CDR2 FQGNSA. The length of the CDR3 is 13 residues. The CDR3 loop reads CACSPGPEEKLFF. The DNA for the CDR3 is TGTGCCTGCAGCCCAGGGCCAGAGGAAAAACTGTTTTTT. Filled out from reference TRBV7-2 and TRBJ1-4, the complete variable domain reads GAGVSQSPSNKVTEKGKDVELRCDPISGHTALYWYRQSLGQGLEFLIYFQGNSAPDKSGLPSDRFSAERTGGSVSTLTIQRTQQEDSAVYLCACSPGPEEKLFFGSGTQLSVL.

The rearrangement uses TRBV29-1 and TRBJ2-3, with a weak D call TRBD1 (5 bases). This CDR3 has 15 amino acids. V was shortened by 0 bases and J by 2 bases, with 12 bases between the two germline ends. Germline assignment: CDR1 SQVTM and CDR2 ANQGSEA. The CDR3 loop reads CSVEEGAGNTDTQYF. DNA for the CDR3: TGCAGCGTTGAAGAGGGTGCAGGGAACACAGATACGCAGTATTTT.

The chain couples TRBV12-3 or TRBV12-4 to TRBJ2-3, with TRBD2 identical over 8 bases. V lost 5 bases to trimming and J lost 4 bases; unmatched junction nucleotides: 5. The CDR3 is made up of 14 amino acids. CDR3 residues: CASSRTGGADTQYF. The CDR3 DNA reads TGTGCCAGCAGTCGCACCGGGGGGGCAGATACGCAGTATTTT.

This clonotype was found a few times. The chain uses TRBV4-1 and TRBJ1-4; 9 bases match TRBD1. There are 15 residues in the CDR3. Germline V gene data show CDR1 as MGHRA and CDR2 as YSYEKL. The J segment lost 8 bases and the V segment lost 4 bases, leaving 8 bases of the junction unmatched. This CDR3 is CASSPTGGIREKLFF. The CDR3 DNA follows: TGCGCCAGCAGCCCTACAGGGGGCATTAGAGAAAAACTGTTTTTT.

About this clonotype: The junction departs from the called germline gene at one end, perhaps through a read error. V is TRBV27 and J is TRBJ2-7, with 7 bases aligning to TRBD1. CDR1 MNHEY and CDR2 SMNVEV come from the germline V gene (reference sequence). This CDR3 region has 13 residues. CDR3 loop: CTSGRQGAYEQYF. The CDR3 region has the DNA TGTACCAGCGGACGACAGGGAGCCTACGAGCAGTACTTC.

The J gene is TRBJ1-1, the V gene TRBV6-6; D unresolved. Trimming stripped 2 bases from V and 1 base from J, with 11 bases between. Germline assignment: CDR1 MNHNY and CDR2 SVGAGI (reference sequence). This CDR3 is 15 amino acids long. The CDR3 is CASSYRITQNTEAFF. DNA of the CDR3: TGTGCCAGCAGTTACCGTATTACCCAGAACACTGAAGCTTTCTTT.

The chain is built from TRBV12-3 or TRBV12-4 and TRBJ2-7; D possibly corresponds to TRBD1 (5 bases). The V and J ends lost 5 bases and 3 bases respectively, with 17 bases between them. CDR3 length: 15 residues. CDR3: CASSESQVVYYEQYF. The CDR3 coding sequence is TGTGCCAGCAGTGAATCACAGGTAGTTTACTACGAGCAGTACTTC.

V gene TRBV20-1 combines with J gene TRBJ2-2, with no clear D. V was shortened by 1 base and J by 3 bases, with 3 bases between the two germline ends. The germline V gene has CDR1 DFQATT and CDR2 SNEGSKA (reference sequence). The CDR3 consists of 12 residues. The CDR3 loop reads CSARGDTGELFF. The CDR3 nucleotides are TGCAGTGCTAGAGGGGACACCGGGGAGCTGTTTTTT.

This chain connects TRBV9 to TRBJ2-3, with 7 bases lining up with TRBD1. The CDR3 is 15 residues long. CDR1 is SGDLS, CDR2 YYNGEE, per germline. Trimming at V came to 5 bases and at J to 0 bases, leaving 6 bases not matched to a gene. The CDR3 DNA sequence: TGTGCCAGCAGGCTACAGGGGAGTAGCACAGATACGCAGTATTTT. As protein: CASRLQGSSTDTQYF.

V and J are TRBV2 and TRBJ1-2; 7 bases align to TRBD1. This CDR3 has 14 amino acids. CDR1 is SNHLY and CDR2 is FYNNEI in the germline V gene. Unmatched junction bases numbered 3, after V lost 3 bases and J lost 2 bases. This CDR3 is CASSEQGQNYGYTF. CDR3 nucleotides: TGTGCCAGCAGTGAGCAGGGACAGAACTATGGCTACACCTTC.

The chain employs TRBV28 and TRBJ2-3, with D perhaps TRBD2 (7 bases). Germline V CDR1 and CDR2: MDHEN, SYDVKM. The CDR3 sequence is 13 residues long. CDR3 amino acids: CANGGQSTDTQYF. In DNA, the CDR3 is TGTGCTAACGGGGGGCAGAGCACAGATACGCAGTATTTT.

The rearrangement links TRBV7-9 to TRBJ1-2, with D hard to call. CDR1 SEHNR and CDR2 FQNEAQ come from the germline V gene (reference sequence). This CDR3 has 13 residues. The V end was cut by 3 bases, the J end by 4 bases, with 9 bases between. CDR3 coding DNA: TGTGCCAGCAGCTTTGATCGGCTCTATGGCTACACCTTC. It yields the protein CASSFDRLYGYTF.

To note about this clonotype: A single base separates this from a much larger clone, so it may be a read error. The chain joins TRBV7-2 to TRBJ2-7; the D gene is possibly TRBD1 (5 bases). The germline CDR1 and CDR2 sequences are SGHTA and FQGNSA. Trimming pared 4 bases from V and 4 bases from J, leaving 26 bases between. The CDR3 extends over 18 amino acids. In DNA, the CDR3 is TGTGCCAGCAGCTCACCCACAGAAAGCGACAGAGACTTTTACGAGCAGTACTTC. Protein sequence: CASSSPTESDRDFYEQYF.

The chain employs TRBV5-1 and TRBJ2-5, with D uncertain. V gave up 6 bases and J gave up 1 base, with 13 bases separating them. Germline CDR1 is SGHRS and CDR2 is YFSETQ. There are 14 residues in the CDR3. The CDR3: CASKKETPQETQYF. The CDR3 DNA is TGCGCCAGCAAGAAGGAGACACCCCAAGAGACCCAGTACTTC.

This clonotype was detected many times. The V and J genes are TRBV7-2 and TRBJ1-2, with D maybe TRBD1 (5 bases). The germline V gene has CDR1 SGHTA and CDR2 FQGNSA. The CDR3 length is 14 residues. V lost 0 bases and J lost 4, with 9 bases in between. The CDR3 DNA reads TGTGCCAGCAGCTTAGCGCTTGGGACCTATGGCTACACCTTC. This codes for CASSLALGTYGYTF.

The V and J genes are TRBV13 and TRBJ2-7, with TRBD1 matching 7 bases. The germline CDR1 and CDR2 sequences are PRHDT and FYEKMQ (reference sequence). Trimming cost V 0 bases and J 2 bases; bases outside gene matches: 13. CDR3 length: 18 amino acids. The CDR3 region has the DNA TGTGCCAGCAGCTTAGGCCCTGGCCTTACAGGGGCCACCTACGAGCAGTACTTC. Translated, it gives CASSLGPGLTGATYEQYF. The whole variable domain, remainder taken from reference TRBV13 and TRBJ2-7, is AAGVIQSPRHLIKEKRETATLKCYPIPRHDTVYWYQQGPGQDPQFLISFYEKMQSDKGSIPDRFSAQQFSDYHSELNMSSLELGDSALYFCASSLGPGLTGATYEQYFGPGTRLTVT.

Only a few counts were recorded for this clonotype. The chain links TRBV29-1 to TRBJ1-2; 8 bases line up with TRBD1. CDR3 size: 15 residues. Germline V gives CDR1 SQVTM, CDR2 ANQGSEA. J was trimmed by 6 bases and V by 0 bases; bases with no gene match: 9. The CDR3 DNA reads as TGCAGCGTTGAAGAATCCCCCGCAGGGGGCGATGGCTACACCTTC. It codes for CSVEESPAGGDGYTF.

The chain links TRBV14 to TRBJ1-1; D not certain. V lost 3 bases and J lost 6, with 14 bases in between. The CDR3 runs 14 residues. Looked up from germline, CDR1 is SGHDN and CDR2 is FVKESK. CDR3 sequence (DNA): TGTGCCAGCAGCCAGAGACCTTCAGGTTCTGAAGCTTTCTTT. It yields the protein CASSQRPSGSEAFF.

This clonotype has just a few counts. The chain carries TRBV28 and TRBJ1-2, with D hard to call. Germline lookup yields CDR1 MDHEN and CDR2 SYDVKM. This CDR3 has 14 amino acids. V was shortened by 2 bases and J by 1 base, with 8 bases between the two germline ends. For the CDR3, the DNA is TGTGCCAGCAGTTTAAGTGACGGTAACTATGGCTACACCTTC. It codes for CASSLSDGNYGYTF.

This clonotype was seen a handful of times. The DNA of the CDR3 is TGTGCCAGCAGCGTAGCGGGGGCCTACGAGCAGTACTTC. As protein: CASSVAGAYEQYF. V gene TRBV9 combines with J gene TRBJ2-7, with a possible D match to TRBD2 (6 bases). Germline loops: CDR1 SGDLS, CDR2 YYNGEE. Deletions cut 0 bases from V and 2 bases from J, with 6 bases between. The CDR3 consists of 13 residues.

This clonotype has a handful of counts. The J gene is TRBJ2-3, the V gene TRBV12-5; the D gene is possibly TRBD1 (5 bases). Trimming removed 6 bases at V and 2 bases at J, with 15 bases between. Germline loops: CDR1 LGHNT, CDR2 FRNRAP. The CDR3 covers 15 residues. The CDR3 region has the DNA TGTGCTAGTGGACCGGACACGATGGTCACAGATACGCAGTATTTT. The encoded protein is CASGPDTMVTDTQYF.

This chain links TRBV27 with TRBJ1-2; TRBD1 agrees at 12 bases. This CDR3 comprises 14 residues. V shed 5 bases, J shed 7 bases, and the junction held 5 bases outside the gene matches. Per germline, CDR1 MNHEY and CDR2 SMNVEV (reference sequence). CDR3 nucleotide sequence: TGTGCCAGCAGTCCCGGGACAGGGGGCAGTGGCTACACCTTC. It yields the protein CASSPGTGGSGYTF.

The CDR3 protein is CASRQMTGGEETQYF. In DNA, the CDR3 is TGTGCCAGCAGGCAGATGACAGGGGGCGAAGAGACCCAGTACTTC. The chain combines TRBV12-3 or TRBV12-4 with TRBJ2-5; 10 nucleotides agree with TRBD1. Losses at the gene ends were 6 bases for V and 3 bases for J; bases not matched to a gene: 7. The CDR3 spans 15 residues.

This clonotype showed up just once. The chain joins TRBV24-1 to TRBJ2-5; D gene unclear. Per germline, CDR1 KGHDR and CDR2 SFDVKD. V lost 4 bases and J lost 0, with 8 bases in between. This CDR3 is built from 14 residues. As DNA, the CDR3 is TGTGCCACCAGTGAAAGACGGAACCAAGAGACCCAGTACTTC. Its protein is CATSERRNQETQYF.

CDR3 in DNA: TGTGCCAGCTCACCAAGGGTGGCAGCGGGGGCGGAGACCCAGTACTTC. Its protein is CASSPRVAAGAETQYF. This rearrangement joins TRBV18 to TRBJ2-4; 8 bases line up with TRBD2. The J call may be incorrect, as the DNA end agrees better with TRBJ2-5. CDR3 length: 16 amino acids. Germline CDR1 reads KGHSH; CDR2 reads LQKENI.